This T cell receptor (beta chain) was obtained from a study of regulatory T cells in long-lasting Graves disease. Time point given: newly diagnosed GD, antithyroid drugs for less than 3 months. Isolated PBMC RNA provided the starting material for the TCR library. To make TCR beta libraries, researchers used iRepertoire HTBI primers and Arm-PCR of CDR3 regions. TCRdb recomputed calls from the multiplex PCR reads with MiXCR, one row per CDR3 protein. The profile shows some 450,000 distinct CDR3 sequences, 15% to 20% of them singletons. This clonotype was recorded once. Between the trimmed V and J ends, which lost 1 base and 4 bases, there was a span of 13 bases. The CDR3 is 15 residues long. In germline, CDR1 is LGHNA, CDR2 YSLEER. These data also featured in a second study, about T cells in Graves' hyperthyroidism and ophthalmopathy. From that paper: The HTBI primer set drove a first-round RT-PCR of the TCR CDR3.

The V and J genes are TRBV4-3 and TRBJ1-1; D remains ambiguous. The origin of this receptor is a woman aged 25 to 39 with Graves disease. Sequenced material: peripheral blood mononuclear cells (PBMCs), taken at new diagnosis, from a patient treated with antithyroid drugs. The CDR3 DNA sequence: TGCGCCAGCAGCCAAGCGGTAAAGGGAGGCACTGAAGCTTTCTTT. It yields the protein CASSQAVKGGTEAFF.